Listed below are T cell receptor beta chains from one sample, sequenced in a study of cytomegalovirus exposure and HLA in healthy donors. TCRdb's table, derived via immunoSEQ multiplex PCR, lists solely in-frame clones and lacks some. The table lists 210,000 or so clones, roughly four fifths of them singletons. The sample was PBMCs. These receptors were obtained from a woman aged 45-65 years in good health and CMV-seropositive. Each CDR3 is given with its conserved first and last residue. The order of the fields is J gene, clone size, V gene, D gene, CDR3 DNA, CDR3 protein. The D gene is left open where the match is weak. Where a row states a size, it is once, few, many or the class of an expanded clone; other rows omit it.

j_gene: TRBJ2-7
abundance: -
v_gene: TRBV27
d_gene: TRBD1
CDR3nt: TGTGCCAGCAGTCCGGGACAGCAGCCTTACGAGCAGTACTTC
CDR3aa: CASSPGQQPYEQYF

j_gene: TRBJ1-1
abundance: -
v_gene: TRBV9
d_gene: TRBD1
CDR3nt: TGTGCCAGCAGCGTAGGGGGGACAGGGACCACTGAAGCTTTCTTT
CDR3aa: CASSVGGTGTTEAFF

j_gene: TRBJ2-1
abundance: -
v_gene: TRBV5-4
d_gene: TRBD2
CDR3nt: TGTGCCAGCAGCTCAAGAACTAGCGCCAATGAGCAGTTCTTC
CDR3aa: CASSSRTSANEQFF

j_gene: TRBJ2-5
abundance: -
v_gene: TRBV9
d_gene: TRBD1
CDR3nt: TGTGCCAGCAGCGTAGACCCCGACAGGGTTCCGGAGACCCAGTACTTC
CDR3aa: CASSVDPDRVPETQYF

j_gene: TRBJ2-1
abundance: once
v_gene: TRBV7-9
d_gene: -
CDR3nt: TGTGCCAGCAGCCCACCTACTGGGGGGTTCTACAATGAGCAGTTCTTC
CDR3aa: CASSPPTGGFYNEQFF

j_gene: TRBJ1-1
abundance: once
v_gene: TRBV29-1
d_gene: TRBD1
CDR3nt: TGCAGCGTTGGAAGGGGGCCGAACACTGAAGCTTTCTTT
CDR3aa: CSVGRGPNTEAFF

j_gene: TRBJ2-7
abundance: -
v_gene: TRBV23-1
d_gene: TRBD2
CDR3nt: TGCGCCAGCAGTCAGATAGTTTCAGCTAGCGGGGACCCTACACGACAGTACGAGCAGTACTTC
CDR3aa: CASSQIVSASGDPTRQYEQYF

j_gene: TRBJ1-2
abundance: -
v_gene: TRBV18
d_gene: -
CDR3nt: TGTGCCAGCTCATCCCAAGGAGGAGGGGTCAATGGCTACACCTTC
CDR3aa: CASSSQGGGVNGYTF

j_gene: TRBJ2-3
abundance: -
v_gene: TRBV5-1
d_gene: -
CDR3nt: TGCGCCAGCAGCTTGGCACCCCGGGGTAGCACAGATACGCAGTATTTT
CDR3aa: CASSLAPRGSTDTQYF

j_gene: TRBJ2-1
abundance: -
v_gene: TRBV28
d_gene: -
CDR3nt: TGTGCCAGCAGTTTAGCGGGGTCGGGGGTTGAGCAGTTCTTC
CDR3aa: CASSLAGSGVEQFF

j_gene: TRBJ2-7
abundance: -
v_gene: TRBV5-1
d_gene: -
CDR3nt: TGCGCCAGCAGCTTAGGAGTTAGGGGCGACGAGCAGTACTTC
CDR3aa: CASSLGVRGDEQYF

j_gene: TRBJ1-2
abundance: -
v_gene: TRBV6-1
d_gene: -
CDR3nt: TGTGCCAGCAGTGTACTGTCCAACTATGGCTACACCTTC
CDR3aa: CASSVLSNYGYTF

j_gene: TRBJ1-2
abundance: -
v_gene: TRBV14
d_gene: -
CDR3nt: TGTGCCAGCAGCCCAAGTCGGACAGTGAGGTACACCTTC
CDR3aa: CASSPSRTVRYTF

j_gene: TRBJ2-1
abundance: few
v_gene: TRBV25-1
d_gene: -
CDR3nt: TGTGCCAGCAGCCTCCGGACAGCCGAGCAGTTCTTC
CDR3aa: CASSLRTAEQFF

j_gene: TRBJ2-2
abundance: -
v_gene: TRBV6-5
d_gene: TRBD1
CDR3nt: TGTGCCAGCAGTTACTTCGCAGGGGGAAACACCGGGGAGCTGTTTTTT
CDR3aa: CASSYFAGGNTGELFF

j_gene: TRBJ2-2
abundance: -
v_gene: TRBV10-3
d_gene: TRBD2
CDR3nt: TGTGCCATCAGTGAGGGAAGGAGCGGGAGTAACACCGGGGAGCTGTTTTTT
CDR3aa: CAISEGRSGSNTGELFF

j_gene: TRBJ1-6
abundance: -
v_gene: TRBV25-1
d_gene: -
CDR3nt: TGTGCCAGCAGTGATCCCAAGCAGGGTTGGAATTCACCCCTCCACTTT
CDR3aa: CASSDPKQGWNSPLHF

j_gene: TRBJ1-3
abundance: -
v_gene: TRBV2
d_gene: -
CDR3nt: TGTGCCAGCAGGATTGGACAGCTCTCTGGAAACACCATATATTTT
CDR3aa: CASRIGQLSGNTIYF

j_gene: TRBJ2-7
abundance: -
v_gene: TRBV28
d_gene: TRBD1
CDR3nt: TGTGCCAGCCGGACAGGGGCATCCTACGAGCAGTACTTC
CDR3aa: CASRTGASYEQYF

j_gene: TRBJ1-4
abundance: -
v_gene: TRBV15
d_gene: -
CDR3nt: TGTGCCACCAGCAGAGAGTACGGGTTTAATGAAAAACTGTTTTTT
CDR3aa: CATSREYGFNEKLFF

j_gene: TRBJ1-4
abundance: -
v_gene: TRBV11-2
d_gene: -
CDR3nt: TGTGCCAGCAGCTTAGGGTCGAGTGGTGAAAAACTGTTTTTT
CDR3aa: CASSLGSSGEKLFF

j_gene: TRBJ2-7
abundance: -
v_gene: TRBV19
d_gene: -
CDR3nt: TGTGCCAGTAGTACCCCGGACAGCACCTACGAGCAGTACTTC
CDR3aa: CASSTPDSTYEQYF

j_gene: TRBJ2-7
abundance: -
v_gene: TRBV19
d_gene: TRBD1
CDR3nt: TGTGCCAGTAGTATCGCCGGGACAGGGGACTACGAGCAGTACTTC
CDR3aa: CASSIAGTGDYEQYF

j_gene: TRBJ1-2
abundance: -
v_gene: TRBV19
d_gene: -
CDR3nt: TGTGCCAGTAGTATGGGGCCAGCGACTAACTATGGCTACACCTTC
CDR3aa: CASSMGPATNYGYTF

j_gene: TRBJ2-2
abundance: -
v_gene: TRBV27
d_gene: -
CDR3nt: TGTGCCAGCGGTGTCGGACAGAGATACACCGGGGAGCTGTTTTTT
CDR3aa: CASGVGQRYTGELFF

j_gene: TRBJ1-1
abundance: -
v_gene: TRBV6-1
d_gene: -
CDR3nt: TGTGCCAGCAGTGAAAGGGGATTGAACACTGAAGCTTTCTTT
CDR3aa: CASSERGLNTEAFF

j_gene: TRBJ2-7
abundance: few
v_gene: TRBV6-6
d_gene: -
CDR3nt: TGTGCCAGCACCCCTGATCCCGGGAAGCTAACCTACGAGCAGTACTTC
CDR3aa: CASTPDPGKLTYEQYF

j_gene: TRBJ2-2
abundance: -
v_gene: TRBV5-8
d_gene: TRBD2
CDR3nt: TGTGCCAGCAGCCTCTCGTTGACAGCGGGGCAAGGCGGGGAGCTGTTTTTT
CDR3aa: CASSLSLTAGQGGELFF

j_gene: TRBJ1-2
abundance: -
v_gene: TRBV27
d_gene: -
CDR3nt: TGTGCCAGCAGACAGGACTATGGCTACACCTTC
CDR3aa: CASRQDYGYTF

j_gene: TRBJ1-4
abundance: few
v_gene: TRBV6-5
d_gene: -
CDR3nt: TGTGCCAGCAGGACACAGGCGGCAACTAATGAAAAACTGTTTTTT
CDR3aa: CASRTQAATNEKLFF

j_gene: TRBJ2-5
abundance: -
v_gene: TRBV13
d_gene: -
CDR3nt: TGTGCCAGCAGCGAGGGGGGGGAGACCCAGTACTTC
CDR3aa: CASSEGGETQYF

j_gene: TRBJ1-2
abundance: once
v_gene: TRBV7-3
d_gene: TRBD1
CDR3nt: TGTGCCAGCAGCCGAGGGGACAGCCGGGGAATCTATGGCTACACCTTC
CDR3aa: CASSRGDSRGIYGYTF

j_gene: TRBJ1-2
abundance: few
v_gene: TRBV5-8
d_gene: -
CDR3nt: TGTGCCAGCAGTTACGACTGGTATGGCTACACCTTC
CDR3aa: CASSYDWYGYTF

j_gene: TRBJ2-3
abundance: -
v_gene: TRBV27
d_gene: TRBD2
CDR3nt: TGTGCCAGCAGTCCCCTAGGGGCGGGGGGCTCAGATACGCAGTATTTT
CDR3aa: CASSPLGAGGSDTQYF

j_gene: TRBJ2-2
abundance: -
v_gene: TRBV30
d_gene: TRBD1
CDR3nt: TGTGCCTGGAGTGGACAGGGCTACACCGGGGAGCTGTTTTTT
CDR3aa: CAWSGQGYTGELFF

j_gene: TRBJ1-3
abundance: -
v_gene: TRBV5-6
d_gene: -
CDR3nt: TGTGCCAGCAGCTTGGTCCGGGGGACTCGGTCTGGAAACACCATATATTTT
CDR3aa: CASSLVRGTRSGNTIYF

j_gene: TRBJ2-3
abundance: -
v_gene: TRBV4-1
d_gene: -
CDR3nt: TGCGCCAGCAGCCAAGCTCCCAGGGGCCCGGGAGATACGCAGTATTTT
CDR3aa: CASSQAPRGPGDTQYF

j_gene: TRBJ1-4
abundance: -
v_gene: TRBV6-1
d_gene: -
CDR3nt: TGTGCCAGCAGTGGGGTGGGCGGGTACGAAAAACTGTTTTTT
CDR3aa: CASSGVGGYEKLFF

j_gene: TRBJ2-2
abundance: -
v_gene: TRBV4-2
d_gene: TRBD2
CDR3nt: TGTGCCAGCAGCCAAGAGATGGCGGGGGTTTCCACGGCCGGGGAGCTGTTTTTT
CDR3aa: CASSQEMAGVSTAGELFF

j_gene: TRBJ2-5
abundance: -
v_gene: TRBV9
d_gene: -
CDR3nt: TGTGCCAGCAGCGTCACAGGGATCCAAGAGACCCAGTACTTC
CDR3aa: CASSVTGIQETQYF

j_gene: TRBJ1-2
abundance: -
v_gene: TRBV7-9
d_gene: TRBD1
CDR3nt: TGTGCCAGCAGCTTTGGGACAGGGGAGGTTAAGGAAGGCTACACCTTC
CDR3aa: CASSFGTGEVKEGYTF

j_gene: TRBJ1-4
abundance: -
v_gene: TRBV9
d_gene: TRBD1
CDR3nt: TGTGCCAGCAGCGTACTTCGGGACAGCCCAAATGAAAAACTGTTTTTT
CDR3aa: CASSVLRDSPNEKLFF

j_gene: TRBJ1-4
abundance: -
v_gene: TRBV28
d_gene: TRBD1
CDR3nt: TGTGCCAGCAGTCTCCCCGGGACAGGCCTAAATGAAAAACTGTTTTTT
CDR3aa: CASSLPGTGLNEKLFF

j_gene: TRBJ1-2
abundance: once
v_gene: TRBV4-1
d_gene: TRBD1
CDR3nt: TGCGCCAGCAGTCCAGGGGGGTTTTATGGCTACACCTTC
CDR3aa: CASSPGGFYGYTF

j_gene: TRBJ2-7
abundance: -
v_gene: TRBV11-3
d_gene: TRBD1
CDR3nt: TGTGCCAGCAGCTATCCGGGACAGGGGCTACGAGAGCAGTACTTC
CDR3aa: CASSYPGQGLREQYF

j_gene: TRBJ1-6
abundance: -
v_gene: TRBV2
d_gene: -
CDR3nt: TGTGCCAGCAGTGGTAACACAGCCTTGGGTTCACCCCTCCACTTT
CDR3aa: CASSGNTALGSPLHF

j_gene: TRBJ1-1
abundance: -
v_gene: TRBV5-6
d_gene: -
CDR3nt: TGTGCCAGCAGCCCGCAAGAGACTACCGAAGCTTTCTTT
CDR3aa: CASSPQETTEAFF

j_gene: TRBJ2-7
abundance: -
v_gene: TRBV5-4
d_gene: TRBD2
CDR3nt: TGTGCCAGCAGCCCCTACGGGGGGACCTCCTACGAGCAGTACTTC
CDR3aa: CASSPYGGTSYEQYF

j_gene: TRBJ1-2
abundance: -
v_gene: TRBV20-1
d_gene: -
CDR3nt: TGCAGTAGTGGTGGCAGGGATGGCTACACCTTC
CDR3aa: CSSGGRDGYTF

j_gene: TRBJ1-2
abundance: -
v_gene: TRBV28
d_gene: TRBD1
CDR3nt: TGTGCCAGCAAGATTACACCGGGACAGGGCTCTGGCTACACCTTC
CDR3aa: CASKITPGQGSGYTF

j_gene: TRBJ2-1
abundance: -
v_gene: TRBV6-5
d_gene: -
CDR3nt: TGTGCCAGCAGCCGCCGGGACATTCTCTACAATGAGCAGTTCTTC
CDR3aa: CASSRRDILYNEQFF

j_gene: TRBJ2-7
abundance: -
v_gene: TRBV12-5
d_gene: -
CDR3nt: TGTGCTAGTGGTTTGGGAGGGCCCAACGAGCAGTACTTC
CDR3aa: CASGLGGPNEQYF

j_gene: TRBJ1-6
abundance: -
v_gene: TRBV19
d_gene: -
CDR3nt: TGTGCCACCCAATGGGCGACGGATTCACCCCTCCACTTT
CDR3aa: CATQWATDSPLHF